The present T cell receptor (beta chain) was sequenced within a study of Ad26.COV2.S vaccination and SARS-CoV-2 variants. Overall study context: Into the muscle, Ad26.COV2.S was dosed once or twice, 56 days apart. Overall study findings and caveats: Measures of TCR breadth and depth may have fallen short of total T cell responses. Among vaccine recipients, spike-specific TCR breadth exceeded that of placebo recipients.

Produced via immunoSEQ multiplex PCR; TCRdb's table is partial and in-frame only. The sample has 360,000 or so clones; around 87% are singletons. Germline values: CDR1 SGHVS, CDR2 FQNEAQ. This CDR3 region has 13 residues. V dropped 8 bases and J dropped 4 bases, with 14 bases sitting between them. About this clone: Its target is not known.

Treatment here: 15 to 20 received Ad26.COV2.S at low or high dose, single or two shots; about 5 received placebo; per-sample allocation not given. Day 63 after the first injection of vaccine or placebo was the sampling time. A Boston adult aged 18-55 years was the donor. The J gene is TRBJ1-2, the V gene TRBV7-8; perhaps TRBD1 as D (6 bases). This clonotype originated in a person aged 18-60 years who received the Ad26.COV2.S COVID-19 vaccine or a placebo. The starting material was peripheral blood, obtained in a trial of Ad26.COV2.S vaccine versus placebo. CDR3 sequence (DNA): TGTGCCAGCCGAGGTGGAGGGGGCTATGGCTACACCTTC. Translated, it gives CASRGGGGYGYTF.